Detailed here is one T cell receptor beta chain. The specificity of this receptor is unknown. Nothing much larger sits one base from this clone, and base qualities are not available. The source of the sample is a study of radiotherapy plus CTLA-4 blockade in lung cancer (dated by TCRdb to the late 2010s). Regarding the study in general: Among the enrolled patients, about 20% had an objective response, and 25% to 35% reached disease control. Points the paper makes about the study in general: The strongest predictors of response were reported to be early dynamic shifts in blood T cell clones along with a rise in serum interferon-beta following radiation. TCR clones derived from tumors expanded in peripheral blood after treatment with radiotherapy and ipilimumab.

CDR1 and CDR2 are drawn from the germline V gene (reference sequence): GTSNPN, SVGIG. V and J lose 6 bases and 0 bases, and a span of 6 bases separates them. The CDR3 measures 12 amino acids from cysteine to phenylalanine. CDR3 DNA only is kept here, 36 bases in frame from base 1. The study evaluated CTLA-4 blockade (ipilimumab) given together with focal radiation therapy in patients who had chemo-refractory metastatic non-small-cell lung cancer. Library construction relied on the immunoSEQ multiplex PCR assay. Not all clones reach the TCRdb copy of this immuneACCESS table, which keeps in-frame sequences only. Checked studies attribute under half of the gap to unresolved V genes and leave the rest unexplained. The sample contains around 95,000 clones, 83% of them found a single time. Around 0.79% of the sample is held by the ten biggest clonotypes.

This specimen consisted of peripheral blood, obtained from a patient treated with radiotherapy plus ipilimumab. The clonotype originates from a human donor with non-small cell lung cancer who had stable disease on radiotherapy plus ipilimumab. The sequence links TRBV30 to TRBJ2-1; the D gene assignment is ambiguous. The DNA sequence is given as TGTGCCTGCTTCAGCTCCTACAATGAGCAGTTCTTC. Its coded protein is CACFSSYNEQFF.